This T cell receptor beta chain was recovered during a study of cytomegalovirus exposure and HLA in healthy donors. Findings of the study overall: Exclusion applied to some V segments, including TRBV6-2 and TRBV6-3, as they were indistinguishable. Later work found most CMV-associated TCR beta chains apparently HLA-restricted.

About this clone: Its specificity is unknown.

This CDR3 spans 15 amino acids. Germline values: CDR1 SGHTA, CDR2 FQGNSA. With V trimmed by 5 bases and J by 2 bases, 6 bases remained unmatched. The primer mix had 60 Vbeta and 13 Jbeta primers. Authors' analysis steps: About 88 million unique TCR beta chains, around 11 million of them shared, were counted by a later analysis. Generated by immunoSEQ multiplex PCR, the TCRdb table keeps only in-frame clones and is missing some. The DNA gave D and trimming, while V, J and clone size come from that table. The profile shows about 190,000 clones, 70% to 75% of them singletons. This chain connects TRBV7-2 to TRBJ2-7; 10 nucleotides line up with TRBD1. The sequenced material came from PBMCs. The TCR sequence derives from a man between 25 and 39 years old in good health and CMV-seropositive. CDR3 amino acids: CASSAAGTGAYEQYF. DNA for the CDR3: TGTGCCAGCAGCGCCGCCGGGACAGGGGCCTACGAGCAGTACTTC.